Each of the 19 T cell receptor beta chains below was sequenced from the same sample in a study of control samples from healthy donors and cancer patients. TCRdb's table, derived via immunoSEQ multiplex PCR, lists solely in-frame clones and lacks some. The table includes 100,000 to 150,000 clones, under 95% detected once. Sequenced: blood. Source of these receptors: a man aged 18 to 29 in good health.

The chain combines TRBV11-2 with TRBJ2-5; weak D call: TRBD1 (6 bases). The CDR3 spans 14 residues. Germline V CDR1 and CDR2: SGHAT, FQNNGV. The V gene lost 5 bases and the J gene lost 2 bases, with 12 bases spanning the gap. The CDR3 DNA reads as TGTGCCAGCAGCGTGGGACAAACACAAGAGACCCAGTACTTC. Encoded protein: CASSVGQTQETQYF.

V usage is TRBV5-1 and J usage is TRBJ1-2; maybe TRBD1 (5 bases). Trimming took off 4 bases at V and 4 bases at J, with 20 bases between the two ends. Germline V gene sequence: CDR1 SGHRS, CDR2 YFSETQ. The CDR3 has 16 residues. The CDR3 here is CASSPWPDSTGYGYTF. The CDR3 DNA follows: TGCGCCAGCAGCCCGTGGCCCGACAGCACGGGCTATGGCTACACCTTC.

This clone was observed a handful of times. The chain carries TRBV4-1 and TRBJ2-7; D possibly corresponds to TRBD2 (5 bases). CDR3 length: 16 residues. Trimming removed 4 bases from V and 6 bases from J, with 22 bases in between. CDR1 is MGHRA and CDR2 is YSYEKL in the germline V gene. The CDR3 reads CASSPLRLVKGAEQYF. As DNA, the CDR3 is TGCGCCAGCAGCCCACTTCGCTTGGTAAAGGGAGCCGAGCAGTACTTC.

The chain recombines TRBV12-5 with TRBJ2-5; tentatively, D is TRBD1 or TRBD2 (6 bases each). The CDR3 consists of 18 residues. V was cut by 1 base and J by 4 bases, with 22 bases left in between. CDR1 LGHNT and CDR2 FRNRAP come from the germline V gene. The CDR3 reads CASGLALGGGQLTETQYF. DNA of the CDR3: TGTGCTAGTGGTTTGGCTTTAGGAGGGGGACAACTTACAGAGACCCAGTACTTC. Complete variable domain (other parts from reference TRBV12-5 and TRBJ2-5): DARVTQTPRHKVTEMGQEVTMRCQPILGHNTVFWYRQTMMQGLELLAYFRNRAPLDDSGMPKDRFSAEMPDATLATLKIQPSEPRDSAVYFCASGLALGGGQLTETQYFGPGTRLLVL.

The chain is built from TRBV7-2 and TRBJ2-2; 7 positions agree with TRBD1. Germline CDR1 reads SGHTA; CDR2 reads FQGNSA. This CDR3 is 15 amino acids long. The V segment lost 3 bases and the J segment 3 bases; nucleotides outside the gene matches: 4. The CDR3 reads CASSLGQLDTGELFF. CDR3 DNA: TGTGCCAGCAGCTTGGGACAGCTCGACACCGGGGAGCTGTTTTTT.

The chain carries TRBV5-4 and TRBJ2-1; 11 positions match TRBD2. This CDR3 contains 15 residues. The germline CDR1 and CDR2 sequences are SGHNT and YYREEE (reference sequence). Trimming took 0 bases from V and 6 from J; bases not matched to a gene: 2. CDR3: CASSLGTSGRNEQFF. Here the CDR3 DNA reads TGTGCCAGCAGCTTGGGGACTAGCGGGCGCAATGAGCAGTTCTTC.

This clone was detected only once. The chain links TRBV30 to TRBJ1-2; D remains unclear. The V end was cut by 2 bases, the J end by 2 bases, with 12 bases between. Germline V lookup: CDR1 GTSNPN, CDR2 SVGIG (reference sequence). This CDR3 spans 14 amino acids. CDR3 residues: CAWSSRGGNYGYTF. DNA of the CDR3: TGTGCCTGGAGTAGTCGGGGTGGAAACTATGGCTACACCTTC. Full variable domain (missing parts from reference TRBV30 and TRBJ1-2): SQTIHQWPATLVQPVGSPLSLECTVEGTSNPNLYWYRQAAGRGLQLLFYSVGIGQISSEVPQNLSASRPQDRQFILSSKKLLLSDSGFYLCAWSSRGGNYGYTFGSGTRLTVV.

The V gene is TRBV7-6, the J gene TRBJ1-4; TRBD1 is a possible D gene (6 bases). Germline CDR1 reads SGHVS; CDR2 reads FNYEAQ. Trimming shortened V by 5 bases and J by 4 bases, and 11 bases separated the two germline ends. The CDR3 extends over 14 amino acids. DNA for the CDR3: TGTGCCAGCAGCACCTGGACAGATAATGAAAAACTGTTTTTT. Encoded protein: CASSTWTDNEKLFF.

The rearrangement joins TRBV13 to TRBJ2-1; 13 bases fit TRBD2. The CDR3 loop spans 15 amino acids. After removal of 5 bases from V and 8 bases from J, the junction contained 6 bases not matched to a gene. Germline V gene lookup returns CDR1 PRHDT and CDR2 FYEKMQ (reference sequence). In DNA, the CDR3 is TGTGCCAGCAGCCCGACTAGCGGGGGGAACGATGAGCAGTTCTTC. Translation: CASSPTSGGNDEQFF.

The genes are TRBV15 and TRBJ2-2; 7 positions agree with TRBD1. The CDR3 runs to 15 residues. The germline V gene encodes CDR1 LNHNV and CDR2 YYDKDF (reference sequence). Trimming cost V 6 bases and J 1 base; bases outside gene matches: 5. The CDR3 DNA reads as TGTGCCACCAGATTGGGACAGCAGAACACCGGGGAGCTGTTTTTT. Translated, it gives CATRLGQQNTGELFF.

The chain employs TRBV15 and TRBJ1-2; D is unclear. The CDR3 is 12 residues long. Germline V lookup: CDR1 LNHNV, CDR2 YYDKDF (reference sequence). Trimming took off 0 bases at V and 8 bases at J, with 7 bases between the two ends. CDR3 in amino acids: CATSRDTGGYTF. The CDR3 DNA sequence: TGTGCCACCAGCAGAGATACCGGGGGCTACACCTTC.

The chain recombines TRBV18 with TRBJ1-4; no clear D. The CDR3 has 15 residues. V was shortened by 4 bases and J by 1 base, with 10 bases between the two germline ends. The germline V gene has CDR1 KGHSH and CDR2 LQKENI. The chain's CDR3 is CASSQAHGTNEKLFF. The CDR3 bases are TGTGCCAGCTCACAAGCACACGGAACTAATGAAAAACTGTTTTTT.

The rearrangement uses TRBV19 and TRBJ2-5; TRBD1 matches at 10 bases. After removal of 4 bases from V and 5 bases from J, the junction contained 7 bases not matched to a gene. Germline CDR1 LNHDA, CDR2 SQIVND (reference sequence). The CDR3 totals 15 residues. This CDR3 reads CASSNEWTGGETQYF. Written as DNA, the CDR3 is TGTGCCAGTAGTAATGAGTGGACAGGGGGGGAGACCCAGTACTTC. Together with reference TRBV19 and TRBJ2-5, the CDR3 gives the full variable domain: DGGITQSPKYLFRKEGQNVTLSCEQNLNHDAMYWYRQDPGQGLRLIYYSQIVNDFQKGDIAEGYSVSREKKESFPLTVTSAQKNPTAFYLCASSNEWTGGETQYFGPGTRLLVL.

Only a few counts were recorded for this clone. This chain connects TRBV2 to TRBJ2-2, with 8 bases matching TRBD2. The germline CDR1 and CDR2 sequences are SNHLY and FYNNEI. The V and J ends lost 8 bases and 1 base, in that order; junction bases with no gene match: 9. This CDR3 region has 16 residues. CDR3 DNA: TGTGCCAGCGGGGAGACTAGCGCCTTGAACACCGGGGAGCTGTTTTTT. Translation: CASGETSALNTGELFF.

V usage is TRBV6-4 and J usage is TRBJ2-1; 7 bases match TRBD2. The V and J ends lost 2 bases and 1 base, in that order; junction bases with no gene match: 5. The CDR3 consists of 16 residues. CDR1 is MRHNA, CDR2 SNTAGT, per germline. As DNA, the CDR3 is TGTGCCAGCAGTGACCCAACAGCGGGGTCCTACAATGAGCAGTTCTTC. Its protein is CASSDPTAGSYNEQFF.

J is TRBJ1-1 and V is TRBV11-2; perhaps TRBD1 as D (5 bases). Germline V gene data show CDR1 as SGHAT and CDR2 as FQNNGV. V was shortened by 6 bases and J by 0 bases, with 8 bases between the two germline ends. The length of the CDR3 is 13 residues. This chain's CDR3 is CASRGHMNTEAFF. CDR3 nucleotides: TGTGCCAGCAGGGGGCACATGAACACTGAAGCTTTCTTT.

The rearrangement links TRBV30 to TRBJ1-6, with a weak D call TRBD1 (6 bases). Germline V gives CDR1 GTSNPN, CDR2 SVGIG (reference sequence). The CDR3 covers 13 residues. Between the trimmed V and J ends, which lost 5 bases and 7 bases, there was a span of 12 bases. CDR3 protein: CAWVNQGNSPLHF. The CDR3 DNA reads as TGTGCCTGGGTTAACCAGGGGAATTCACCCCTCCACTTT.

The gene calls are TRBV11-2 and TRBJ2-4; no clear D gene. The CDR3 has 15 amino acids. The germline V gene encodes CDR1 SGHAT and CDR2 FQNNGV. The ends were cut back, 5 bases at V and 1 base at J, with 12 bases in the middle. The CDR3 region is CASSPVGWAKNIQYF. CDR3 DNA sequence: TGTGCCAGCAGCCCGGTGGGGTGGGCCAAAAACATTCAGTACTTC. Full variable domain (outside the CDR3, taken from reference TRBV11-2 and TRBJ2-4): EAGVAQSPRYKIIEKRQSVAFWCNPISGHATLYWYQQILGQGPKLLIQFQNNGVVDDSQLPKDRFSAERLKGVDSTLKIQPAKLEDSAVYLCASSPVGWAKNIQYFGAGTRLSVL.

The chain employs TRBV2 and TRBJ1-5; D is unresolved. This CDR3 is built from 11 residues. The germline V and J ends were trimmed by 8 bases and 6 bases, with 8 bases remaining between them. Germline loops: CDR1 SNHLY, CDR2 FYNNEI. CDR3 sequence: CASRGGQPQHF. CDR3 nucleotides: TGTGCCAGCCGAGGCGGTCAGCCCCAGCATTTT. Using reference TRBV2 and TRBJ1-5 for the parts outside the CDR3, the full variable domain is EPEVTQTPSHQVTQMGQEVILRCVPISNHLYFYWYRQILGQKVEFLVSFYNNEISEKSEIFDDQFSVERPDGSNFTLKIRSTKLEDSAMYFCASRGGQPQHFGDGTRLSIL.